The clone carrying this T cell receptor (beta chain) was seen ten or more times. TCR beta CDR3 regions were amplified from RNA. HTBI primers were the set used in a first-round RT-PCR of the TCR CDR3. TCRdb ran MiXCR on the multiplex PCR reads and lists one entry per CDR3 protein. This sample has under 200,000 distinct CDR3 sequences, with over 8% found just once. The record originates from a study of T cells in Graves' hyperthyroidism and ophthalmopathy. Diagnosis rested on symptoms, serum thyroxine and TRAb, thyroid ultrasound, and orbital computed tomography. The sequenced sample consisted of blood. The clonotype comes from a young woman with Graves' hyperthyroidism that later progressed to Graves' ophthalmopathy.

CDR3 amino acids: CASSLGPDTQYF. CDR3 coding DNA: TGTGCCAGCAGCTTAGGTCCAGATACGCAGTATTTT. This chain links TRBV11-2 with TRBJ2-3; D uncertain. The CDR3 loop spans 12 amino acids. Germline V lookup: CDR1 SGHAT, CDR2 FQNNGV. The germline V and J ends were trimmed by 1 base and 4 bases, with 3 bases remaining between them.